This passage covers 28 T cell receptor beta chains from one sample sequenced in a study of blood T cell repertoires in COVID-19. Assay: immunoSEQ multiplex PCR; the TCRdb copy retains only in-frame clones and omits some. The table records 130,000 to 150,000 clones, roughly 90% of them present only once. The sample comprised PBMCs or T cells enriched from blood (not recorded which). The receptors were sampled from a young woman with acute COVID-19.

This chain connects TRBV6-6 to TRBJ2-2, with D possibly being TRBD1 (6 bases). This CDR3 is built from 13 residues. V shed 8 bases and J shed 1 base, with 8 bases lying between them. Per the germline V gene, CDR1 is MNHNY and CDR2 is SVGAGI (reference sequence). CDR3 in amino acids: CASSGQNTGELFF. CDR3 in DNA: TGTGCCAGCTCGGGACAGAACACCGGGGAGCTGTTTTTT.

This clone has a single count. DNA of the CDR3: TGTGCCAGCAGCACCAACCTAAGGGGAGGAAATTCACCCCTCCACTTT. Residues: CASSTNLRGGNSPLHF. The chain recombines TRBV4-2 with TRBJ1-6, with D perhaps matching TRBD1 (5 bases). Trimming stripped 5 bases from V and 7 bases from J, with 18 bases between. Germline V CDR1 and CDR2: LGHNA, YNFKEQ. The CDR3 has 16 residues.

This chain connects TRBV18 to TRBJ2-3; 7 bases match TRBD2. The CDR3 covers 16 residues. Germline V gene sequence: CDR1 KGHSH, CDR2 LQKENI. The ends lost 3 bases at V and 2 bases at J; junction bases unmatched: 8. The CDR3 region is CASSPLRGSLTDTQYF. The CDR3 region has the DNA TGTGCCAGCTCACCCCTACGCGGGAGCCTCACAGATACGCAGTATTTT.

The V gene is TRBV5-1, the J gene TRBJ2-7; 7 bases are a match to TRBD2. This CDR3 comprises 16 residues. Germline CDR1 and CDR2: SGHRS and YFSETQ. V was pared by 1 base and J by 0 bases, with 7 bases of the junction left unmatched. The CDR3 DNA sequence: TGCGCCAGCAGCTTGCCGCCTAGCGGATTCTCCTACGAGCAGTACTTC. It encodes CASSLPPSGFSYEQYF.

The chain recombines TRBV11-2 with TRBJ2-1, with unresolved D. Trimming cost V 4 bases and J 5 bases, with 21 bases left between them. The germline V gene has CDR1 SGHAT and CDR2 FQNNGV. CDR3 size: 17 residues. The CDR3 DNA reads as TGTGCCAGCAGCTCCGCAGACTTAGCTGGTGGAGACAATGAGCAGTTCTTC. It encodes CASSSADLAGGDNEQFF. Full variable domain (outside the CDR3, taken from reference TRBV11-2 and TRBJ2-1): EAGVAQSPRYKIIEKRQSVAFWCNPISGHATLYWYQQILGQGPKLLIQFQNNGVVDDSQLPKDRFSAERLKGVDSTLKIQPAKLEDSAVYLCASSSADLAGGDNEQFFGPGTRLTVL.

This clone was seen a single time. J is TRBJ2-7 and V is TRBV9; 10 bases match TRBD2. Unmatched junction bases numbered 5, after V lost 0 bases and J lost 5 bases. Germline CDR1 reads SGDLS; CDR2 reads YYNGEE. The CDR3 sequence is 15 residues long. Written as DNA, the CDR3 is TGTGCCAGCAGCGTAGGTGCTAGCGGGAGTGACGAGCAGTACTTC. Translating it yields CASSVGASGSDEQYF.

The chain uses TRBV5-6 and TRBJ2-7, with D hard to call. CDR3 size: 11 residues. Trimming removed 2 bases at V and 5 bases at J, with 5 bases between. Germline V CDR1 and CDR2: SGHDT, YYEEEE. CDR3 sequence reads: CASSFSDEQYF. CDR3 coding DNA: TGTGCCAGCAGCTTCTCTGACGAGCAGTACTTC.

The chain employs TRBV4-2 and TRBJ2-7; TRBD2 is a possible D gene (5 bases). CDR1 and CDR2 from the germline V gene are LGHNA and YNFKEQ. V lost 4 bases and J 0 bases, leaving 10 bases between the germline ends. The CDR3 sequence is 14 residues long. The CDR3 nucleotides read TGTGCCAGCAGCCGTAGCGTCAGCTCCTACGAGCAGTACTTC. Amino acid sequence: CASSRSVSSYEQYF.

The CDR3 loop is CASLDRGGFSVYGYTF. The CDR3 nucleotides read TGTGCCAGTCTAGACAGAGGGGGATTTTCGGTCTATGGCTACACCTTC. This chain uses TRBV19 with TRBJ1-2; TRBD1 might be the D (6 bases). With 8 bases removed from V and 4 bases from J, the gap between germline ends came to 23 bases. Germline lookup yields CDR1 LNHDA and CDR2 SQIVND (reference sequence). The CDR3 runs 16 residues.

This chain links TRBV2 with TRBJ2-7; no clear D. Trimming pared 8 bases from V and 0 bases from J, leaving 11 bases between. CDR1 and CDR2 (germline): SNHLY, FYNNEI. The CDR3 has 13 residues. The CDR3 protein is CASVQSNSYEQYF. As DNA, the CDR3 is TGTGCCAGCGTCCAATCAAACTCCTACGAGCAGTACTTC.

The rearrangement uses TRBV7-9 and TRBJ2-7; 7 bases agree with TRBD1. This CDR3 is built from 14 residues. Germline V CDR1 and CDR2: SEHNR, FQNEAQ (reference sequence). With 2 bases clipped from V and 4 bases from J, the junction kept 5 bases outside the gene matches. The CDR3 protein is CASSLQGEWYEQYF. For the CDR3, the DNA is TGTGCCAGCAGCTTACAGGGGGAGTGGTACGAGCAGTACTTC. Filled out from reference TRBV7-9 and TRBJ2-7, the complete variable domain reads DTGVSQNPRHKITKRGQNVTFRCDPISEHNRLYWYRQTLGQGPEFLTYFQNEAQLEKSRLLSDRFSAERPKGSFSTLEIQRTEQGDSAMYLCASSLQGEWYEQYFGPGTRLTVT.

This clone occurred once. The chain joins TRBV4-1 to TRBJ1-6, with D uncertain. CDR3 length equals 14 residues. The V end lost 4 bases, the J end lost 9 bases, and 13 bases lay between the germline ends. CDR1 and CDR2 (germline): MGHRA, YSYEKL. CDR3 sequence reads: CASSLPPRGSPLHF. CDR3 DNA: TGCGCCAGCAGCCTTCCGCCCCGGGGTTCACCCCTCCACTTT.

The chain employs TRBV6-2 or TRBV6-3 and TRBJ2-2; D ambiguous. V was clipped by 2 bases and J by 5 bases, with 9 bases between them. Per the germline V gene, CDR1 is MNHEY and CDR2 is SVGEGT. This CDR3 has 14 amino acids. The CDR3 reads CASSYNSLTGELFF. CDR3 coding DNA: TGTGCCAGCAGTTACAACAGCCTGACCGGGGAGCTGTTTTTT.

V usage is TRBV18 and J usage is TRBJ1-1, with no clear D. From germline, CDR1 is KGHSH and CDR2 LQKENI. The CDR3 is made up of 13 amino acids. The germline V and J ends were trimmed by 3 bases and 2 bases, with 7 bases remaining between them. CDR3 amino acids: CASSPSGNTEAFF. DNA for the CDR3: TGTGCCAGCTCACCGTCAGGTAACACTGAAGCTTTCTTT.

V usage is TRBV5-8 and J usage is TRBJ2-7, with 7 bases aligning to TRBD1. From germline, CDR1 is SGHTS and CDR2 YDEGEE. The CDR3 covers 15 residues. V was clipped by 6 bases and J by 3 bases; unmatched bases: 12. CDR3 DNA sequence: TGTGCCAGCATCAACCTTAAGACAGGGATCTACGAGCAGTACTTC. Its translation is CASINLKTGIYEQYF. Full variable domain (missing parts from reference TRBV5-8 and TRBJ2-7): EAGVTQSPTHLIKTRGQQATLRCSPISGHTSVYWYQQALGLGLQFLLWYDEGEERNRGNFPPRFSGRQFPNYSSELNVNALELEDSALYLCASINLKTGIYEQYFGPGTRLTVT.

This rearrangement joins TRBV7-2 to TRBJ2-2, with D hard to call. The CDR3 sequence is 14 residues long. CDR1 and CDR2 from the germline V gene are SGHTA and FQGNSA. V lost 2 bases and J lost 5, with 9 bases in between. The CDR3 sequence: CASSLILATGELFF. As DNA, the CDR3 is TGTGCCAGCAGCTTAATTTTAGCAACCGGGGAGCTGTTTTTT.

The chain uses TRBV7-3 and TRBJ2-5; 7 bases fit TRBD1. The length of the CDR3 is 13 residues. Germline V gives CDR1 SGHTA, CDR2 FQGTGA. Trimming took 5 bases from V and 3 from J; bases not matched to a gene: 3. Written as DNA, the CDR3 is TGTGCCAGCAGCAACGACAGGGAAGAGACCCAGTACTTC. Translating it yields CASSNDREETQYF.

V gene TRBV19 combines with J gene TRBJ2-1; the match to TRBD2 covers 8 bases. The CDR3 has 15 amino acids. V was pared by 4 bases and J by 0 bases, with 2 bases of the junction left unmatched. Germline assignment: CDR1 LNHDA and CDR2 SQIVND (reference sequence). This CDR3 is CASSTGTSSYNEQFF. The CDR3 nucleotides read TGTGCCAGTAGTACCGGGACTAGCTCCTACAATGAGCAGTTCTTC.

This clone was found once. The V call is TRBV11-2, the J call TRBJ2-2; no reliable D call. The CDR3 length is 13 residues. Germline assignment: CDR1 SGHAT and CDR2 FQNNGV. V gave up 1 base and J gave up 6 bases, with 6 bases separating them. CDR3 sequence: CASSLVSAGELFF. CDR3 nucleotide sequence: TGTGCCAGCAGCTTAGTGTCCGCCGGGGAGCTGTTTTTT.

This clone was observed a handful of times. The gene calls are TRBV19 and TRBJ2-7, with D hard to call. V lost 8 bases and J 0 bases, leaving 11 bases between the germline ends. The germline V gene has CDR1 LNHDA and CDR2 SQIVND (reference sequence). This CDR3 spans 13 amino acids. CDR3 sequence reads: CASRVAASYEQYF. CDR3 in DNA: TGTGCCAGTCGGGTGGCGGCCTCCTACGAGCAGTACTTC.

V is TRBV15 and J is TRBJ2-2; D is unclear. Germline V gene lookup returns CDR1 LNHNV and CDR2 YYDKDF (reference sequence). This CDR3 is built from 14 residues. V was pared by 0 bases and J by 3 bases, with 5 bases between. The CDR3 loop is CATSREADTGELFF. The DNA of the CDR3 is TGTGCCACCAGCAGAGAGGCGGACACCGGGGAGCTGTTTTTT.

The V and J genes are TRBV19 and TRBJ1-2; D is undetermined. The CDR3 totals 13 residues. CDR1 and CDR2 from the germline V gene are LNHDA and SQIVND (reference sequence). Trimming took 3 bases from V and 1 from J, leaving 6 bases between them. This chain's CDR3 is CASSIRVNYGYTF. In nucleotides, the CDR3 is TGTGCCAGTAGTATCCGGGTTAACTATGGCTACACCTTC.

This clone has just one count. This sequence joins TRBV21-1 and TRBJ1-5. TRBV21-1 constitutes a pseudogene. CDR3 size: 12 residues. The CDR3 sequence: CASLERFQPQHF. CDR3 DNA sequence: TGTGCCAGCCTAGAAAGGTTTCAGCCCCAGCATTTT.

The CDR3 DNA follows: TGTGCCAGCAGCTTAGAAGTTTGGACAGCCGCCCTCCACTTT. Its protein product is CASSLEVWTAALHF. The chain combines TRBV7-2 with TRBJ1-6; weak D call: TRBD1 (6 bases). V lost 1 base and J 14 bases, leaving 15 bases between the germline ends. The CDR3 runs 14 residues. Germline assignment: CDR1 SGHTA and CDR2 FQGNSA.

The V gene is TRBV3-1 (or the pseudogene TRBV3-2), the J gene TRBJ2-1; TRBD2 is a possible D gene (6 bases). Between the trimmed V and J ends, which lost 5 bases and 7 bases, there was a span of 12 bases. This CDR3 region has 13 residues. Germline V gene sequence: CDR1 LGHDT, CDR2 YNNKEL (reference sequence). The CDR3 DNA reads TGTGCCAGCAGCGGAGGGGCAGTGAATGAGCAGTTCTTC. Translated, it gives CASSGGAVNEQFF.

V and J are TRBV29-1 and TRBJ1-2, with a weak D call TRBD1 (6 bases). V was pared by 7 bases and J by 4 bases, with 16 bases between. CDR1 SQVTM and CDR2 ANQGSEA come from the germline V gene. The CDR3 loop spans 13 amino acids. For the CDR3, the DNA is TGCAGCGCAGAAGGGGGTAGGGGCTATGGCTACACCTTC. As protein: CSAEGGRGYGYTF.

V is TRBV4-3 and J is TRBJ2-1, with 10 bases that match TRBD1. Germline CDR1 reads LGHNA; CDR2 reads YSLEER. V shed 0 bases, J shed 4 bases, and the junction held 3 bases outside the gene matches. The CDR3 spans 16 residues. The CDR3: CASSQDGQGGYNEQFF. CDR3 in DNA: TGCGCCAGCAGCCAAGATGGACAGGGGGGGTACAATGAGCAGTTCTTC.

V usage is TRBV6-5 and J usage is TRBJ1-1, with D possibly being TRBD1 (6 bases). The CDR3 has 15 amino acids. Germline V gene lookup returns CDR1 MNHEY and CDR2 SVGAGI. The germline V and J ends were trimmed by 6 bases and 1 base, with 15 bases remaining between them. CDR3 in DNA: TGTGCCAGCAGGGATAGACAGGCCTCGAACACTGAAGCTTTCTTT. It encodes CASRDRQASNTEAFF.